This section outlines one T cell receptor beta chain sequence together with its context. Its antigen is still unknown. There are no base qualities to consult, and no much larger clone falls within one base. The sample comes from a study of blood T cell repertoires in COVID-19 (dated by TCRdb to the early 2020s). About the full investigation: Samples from collaborators originated in the United States, Italy and Spain and spanned both the acute and convalescent phases of COVID-19. The prospective study material was composed of cDNA or gDNA derived from T cells, B-cell-depleted T cells, or PBMCs. The dataset comprised deeply sampled blood TCRbeta repertoires from subjects exposed to, actively infected with, or recovered from COVID-19. The repertoires were made available in a free public database intended to serve as a resource for research on the immune response to SARS-CoV-2. The samples were drawn from the first 160 participants of the ongoing ImmuneRACE study and from 1,254 subjects provided by 6 global collaborators. Sample metadata almost always included a de-identified subject ID, COVID-19 status, age in years and sex. Where HLA class I and class II types were available, the types were taken from metadata supplied by the sample provider, not from assay-based typing.

Results the study describes overall, beyond this receptor: Clinical and demographic metadata were provided uncurated, with the amount varying by source and participant.

V is cut by 6 bases and J by 8 bases, and the space between the germline ends is 11 bases. In the germline V gene, CDR1 corresponds to MDHEN and CDR2 to SYDVKM. The CDR3 sequence holds 13 residues, the cysteine and phenylalanine included. Only CDR3 DNA is held: 39 bases, read in frame from base 1. Each collaborating institution followed its own protocols to collect whole blood in K2EDTA tubes. Collaborator samples were shipped for TCRbeta analysis as frozen whole blood, isolated PBMCs, or DNA extracted from either sample type. TCRbeta CDR3 regions were amplified from genomic DNA using the immunoSEQ Assay, a bias-controlled multiplex PCR. As for the original processing: The number of nucleated cells in each sample was estimated by amplification of reference gene primers within the assay. Sequence reads were collapsed and filtered to measure the absolute abundance of every unique TCRbeta CDR3 rearrangement. For each sample, productive Simpson clonality was calculated as the square root of Simpson's diversity index across productive rearrangements. Held by TCRdb, this immuneACCESS table contains in-frame sequences only and omits some clones. Under half of the omission traces to an unresolved V gene where checked; the cause of the rest is unknown. D and trimming come from the DNA, and the V and J calls and clone size come from that table. A total of roughly 190,000 clones appear in this sample, more than 70% of them only once. The top ten hold roughly 2.9% of the sample.

The specimen was peripheral blood. The chain is assembled from TRBV28 and TRBJ1-6; TRBD1 could be the D gene, as 6 bases match. This TCR derives from a man aged 50 or older with active or convalescent COVID-19. The DNA is as follows: TGTGCCAGCAGGAACAGGGAATATTCACCCCTCCACTTT. This encodes CASRNREYSPLHF.